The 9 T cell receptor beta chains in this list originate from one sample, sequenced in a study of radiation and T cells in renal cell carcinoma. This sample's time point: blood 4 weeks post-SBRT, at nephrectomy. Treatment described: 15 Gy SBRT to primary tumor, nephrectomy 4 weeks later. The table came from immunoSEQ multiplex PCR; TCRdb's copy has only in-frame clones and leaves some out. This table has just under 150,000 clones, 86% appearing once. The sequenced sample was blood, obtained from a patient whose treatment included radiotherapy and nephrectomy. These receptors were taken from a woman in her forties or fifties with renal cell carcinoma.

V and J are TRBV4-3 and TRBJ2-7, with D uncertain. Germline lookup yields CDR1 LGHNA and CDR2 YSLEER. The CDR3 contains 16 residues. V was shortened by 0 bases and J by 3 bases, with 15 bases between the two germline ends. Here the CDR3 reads CASSQDRFGRYYEQYF. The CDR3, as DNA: TGCGCCAGCAGCCAAGATAGGTTCGGCAGGTACTACGAGCAGTACTTC.

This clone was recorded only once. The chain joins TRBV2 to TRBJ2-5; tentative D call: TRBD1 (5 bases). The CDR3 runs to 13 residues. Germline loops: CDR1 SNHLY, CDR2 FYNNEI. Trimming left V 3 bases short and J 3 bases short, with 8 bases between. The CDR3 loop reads CASSDTGEETQYF. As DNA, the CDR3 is TGTGCCAGCAGTGATACAGGAGAAGAGACCCAGTACTTC.

CDR3 nucleotides: TGTGCCAGCAGCTCCCTACAGGGAAGGCGCTACACCTTC. Translation gives CASSSLQGRRYTF. The chain employs TRBV7-2 and TRBJ1-2; D might be TRBD1 (6 bases). Per the germline V gene, CDR1 is SGHTA and CDR2 is FQGNSA. V dropped 4 bases and J dropped 9 bases, with 15 bases sitting between them. The length of the CDR3 is 13 residues.

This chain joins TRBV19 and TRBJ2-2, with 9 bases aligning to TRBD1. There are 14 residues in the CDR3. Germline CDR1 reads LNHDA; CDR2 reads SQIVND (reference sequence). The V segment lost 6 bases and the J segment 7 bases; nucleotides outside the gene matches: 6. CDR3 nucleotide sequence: TGTGCCAGTAGGGGAACAGGGGGCTACGGGGAGCTGTTTTTT. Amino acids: CASRGTGGYGELFF.

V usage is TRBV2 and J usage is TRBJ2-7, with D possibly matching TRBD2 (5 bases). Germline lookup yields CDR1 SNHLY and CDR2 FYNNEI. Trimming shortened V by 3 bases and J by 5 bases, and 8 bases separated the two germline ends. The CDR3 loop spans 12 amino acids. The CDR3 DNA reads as TGTGCCAGCAGTGAGGAGGTTCACGAGCAGTACTTC. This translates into CASSEEVHEQYF.

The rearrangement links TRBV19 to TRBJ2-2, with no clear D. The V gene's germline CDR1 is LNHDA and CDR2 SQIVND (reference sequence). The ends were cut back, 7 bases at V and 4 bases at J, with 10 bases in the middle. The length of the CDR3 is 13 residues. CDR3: CASNTDPTGELFF. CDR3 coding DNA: TGTGCCAGTAACACGGACCCCACCGGGGAGCTGTTTTTT.

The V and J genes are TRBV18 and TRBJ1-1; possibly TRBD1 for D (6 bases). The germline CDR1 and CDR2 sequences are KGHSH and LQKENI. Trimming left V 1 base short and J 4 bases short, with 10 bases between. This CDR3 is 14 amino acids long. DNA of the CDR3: TGTGCCAGCTCACCACAGGGGGTTGGCACTGAAGCTTTCTTT. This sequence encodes CASSPQGVGTEAFF. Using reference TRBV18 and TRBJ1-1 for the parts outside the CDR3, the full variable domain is NAGVMQNPRHLVRRRGQEARLRCSPMKGHSHVYWYRQLPEEGLKFMVYLQKENIIDESGMPKERFSAEFPKEGPSILRIQQVVRGDSAAYFCASSPQGVGTEAFFGQGTRLTVV.

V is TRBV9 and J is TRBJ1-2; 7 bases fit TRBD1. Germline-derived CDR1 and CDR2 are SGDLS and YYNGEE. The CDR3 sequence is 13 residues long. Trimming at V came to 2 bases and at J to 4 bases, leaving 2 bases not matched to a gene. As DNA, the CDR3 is TGTGCCAGCAGCGTCCCAGGGGGCTATGGCTACACCTTC. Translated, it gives CASSVPGGYGYTF.

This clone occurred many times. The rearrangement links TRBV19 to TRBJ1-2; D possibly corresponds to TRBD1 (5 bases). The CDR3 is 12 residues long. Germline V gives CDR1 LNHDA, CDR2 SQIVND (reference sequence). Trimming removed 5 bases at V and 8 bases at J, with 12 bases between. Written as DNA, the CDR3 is TGTGCCAGTAGTCCAGCTTCAGGGGGCTACACCTTC. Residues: CASSPASGGYTF. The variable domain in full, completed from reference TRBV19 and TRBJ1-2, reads DGGITQSPKYLFRKEGQNVTLSCEQNLNHDAMYWYRQDPGQGLRLIYYSQIVNDFQKGDIAEGYSVSREKKESFPLTVTSAQKNPTAFYLCASSPASGGYTFGSGTRLTVV.